The source of this T cell receptor beta chain is a study of T cell repertoires in cytomegalovirus infection (dated by TCRdb to the late 2010s). Concerning the study at large: Recently identified HLA-C-restricted CMV epitopes, whose presentation resists viral immunomodulation, were targeted by peptide stimulations together with well-studied HLA-B-restricted epitopes. The HLA type of each donor mattered for the analysis, because public TCR beta signatures pointed to carriage of CMV infection along with the matching HLA type.

Read against the paper, the sample's treatment or condition label means: in vitro stimulation with specific CMV peptide epitopes to enrich CMV-specific T cells. Sequencing relied on an Illumina HiSeq 1500. The public sequencing data were trimmed at Q25 with fastp and processed into clonotypes with MiXCR by TCRdb, which kept only in-frame beta chains. Rows merge per CDR3 protein into single entries with the most common DNA and genes. The sample data list roughly 570,000 distinct CDR3 sequences, and 40% of these were observed just once. In total, the top ten clones hold 48% of the sample. The germline V gene specifies MGHRA as CDR1 and YSYEKL as CDR2. There are 15 amino acids in the CDR3, from cysteine to phenylalanine inclusive. The retained sequence is limited to the CDR3, 45 bases, with the frame set at the first base. V is cut back by 1 base and J by 8 bases, with 9 bases in the junction unmatched.

General findings and caveats noted by the study authors: The ex vivo response was dominated by HLA-C-restricted CMV-specific TCR beta clonotypes, which also provided the single most frequent clonotype in two of eight donors. In both this cohort and an independent roughly 350-donor cohort, the cumulative frequency of public TCR beta family members distinguished carriers of CMV infection plus the relevant HLA type.

Concerning this clonotype: Which antigen it targets is not known. Per-base qualities were not stored, and no clone one base away is much larger.

This specimen consisted of cultured PBMCs, obtained from culture after CMV antigen stimulation. This receptor was identified in a human donor in good health (CMV status not recorded). Some clones in this sample may be carry-over from other donors' samples. The rearranged chain carries TRBV4-1 and TRBJ1-2, with 8 central nucleotides matching TRBD1. The CDR3 loop reads CASSQVRQGKEGYTF. The nucleotide sequence is TGCGCCAGCAGCCAAGTCCGACAGGGGAAAGAGGGCTACACCTTC.